This T cell receptor (beta chain) emerged from a study of human T cells and chemical hapten exposure. Points from the study as a whole: Once DPC sensitization occurred, TCRs above 1 in 1000 frequency showed no change.

This clonotype has just a few counts. Antigen: not known. Within the library, unique molecular identifiers were attached to each individual cDNA molecule. One entry per CDR3 protein, called by TCRdb with MiXCR from the RACE reads. The data show a few hundred thousand distinct CDR3 sequences, with around 5.5% seen just once and under 9.5% held by the top ten. Time point described: pre-sensitization, week 0. Treatment: therapeutic diphenylcyclopropenone sensitization with weekly scalp DPC. This CDR3 contains 15 residues. V gave up 3 bases and J gave up 7 bases; unmatched junction bases: 10. Germline CDR1 is MNHEY and CDR2 is SMNVEV (reference sequence).

The clonotype was recovered from a woman between 18 and 30 years old with alopecia areata. Some clones in this sample may be carry-over from other donors' samples. Sequenced here: whole blood, sampled in connection with sensitization to the hapten diphenylcyclopropenone (DPC). This chain joins TRBV27 and TRBJ2-7, with TRBD1 matching over 9 bases. Written as DNA, the CDR3 is TGTGCCAGCAGTTTTTCGTGGGGACAGGGCAGGGAGCAGTACTTC. Protein: CASSFSWGQGREQYF.